Here is one T cell receptor beta chain with its context. Its antigen is not known. The authors incorporated unique molecular identifiers into the TCR beta cDNA libraries. MiXCR was run by TCRdb on the PCR reads, yielding one entry per CDR3 protein. The sample holds a few hundred thousand distinct CDR3 sequences; approximately 42% are singletons and the top ten take roughly 8.2%. The data stem from a study of post-analysis software for immune sequencing data. The study's findings and limits: Elevated frequency relative to controls characterized four or five TRBV segments in patients, TRBV5-6, TRBV5-1 and TRBV20-1 among them.

Germline CDR1 is DFQATT and CDR2 is SNEGSKA (reference sequence). The CDR3 loop spans 15 amino acids. Trimming pared 6 bases from V and 2 bases from J, leaving 17 bases between. This receptor was obtained from a girl aged 2-10 years with multiple sclerosis. The J gene is TRBJ2-1, the V gene TRBV20-1; a weak D match, TRBD2 (6 bases). Sequenced input: blood. CDR3 loop: CSAKPGLEAYNEQFF. CDR3 DNA sequence: TGCAGTGCAAAACCGGGACTGGAAGCCTACAATGAGCAGTTCTTC.